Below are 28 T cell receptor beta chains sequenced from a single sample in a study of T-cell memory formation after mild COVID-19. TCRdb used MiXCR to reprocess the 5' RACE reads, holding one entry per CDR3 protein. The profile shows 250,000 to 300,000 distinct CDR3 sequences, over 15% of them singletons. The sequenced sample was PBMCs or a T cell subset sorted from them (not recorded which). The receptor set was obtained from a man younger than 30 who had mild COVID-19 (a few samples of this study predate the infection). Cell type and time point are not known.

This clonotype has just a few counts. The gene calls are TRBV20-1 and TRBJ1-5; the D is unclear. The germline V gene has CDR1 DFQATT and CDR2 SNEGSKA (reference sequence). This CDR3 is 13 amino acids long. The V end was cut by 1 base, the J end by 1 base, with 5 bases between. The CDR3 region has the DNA TGCAGTGCTAGAGCCGGGAGCAATCAGCCCCAGCATTTT. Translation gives CSARAGSNQPQHF.

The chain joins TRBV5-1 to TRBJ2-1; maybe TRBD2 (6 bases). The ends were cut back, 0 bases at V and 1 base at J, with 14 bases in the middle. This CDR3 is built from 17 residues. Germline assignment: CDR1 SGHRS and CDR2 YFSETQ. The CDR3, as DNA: TGCGCCAGCAGCTTGGGGGGGGTTGCCCCATCCTACAATGAGCAGTTCTTC. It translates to CASSLGGVAPSYNEQFF.

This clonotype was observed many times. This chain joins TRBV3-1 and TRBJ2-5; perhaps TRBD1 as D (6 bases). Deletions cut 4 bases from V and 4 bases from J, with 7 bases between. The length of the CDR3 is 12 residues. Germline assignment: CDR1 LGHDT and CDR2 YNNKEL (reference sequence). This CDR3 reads CASSPQGETQYF. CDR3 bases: TGTGCCAGCAGCCCACAGGGAGAGACCCAGTACTTC.

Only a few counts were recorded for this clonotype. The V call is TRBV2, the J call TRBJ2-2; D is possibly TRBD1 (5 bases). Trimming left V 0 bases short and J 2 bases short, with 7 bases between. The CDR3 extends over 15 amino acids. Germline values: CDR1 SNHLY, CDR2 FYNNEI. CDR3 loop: CASSEAGVNTGELFF. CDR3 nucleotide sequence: TGTGCCAGCAGTGAAGCAGGGGTTAACACCGGGGAGCTGTTTTTT.

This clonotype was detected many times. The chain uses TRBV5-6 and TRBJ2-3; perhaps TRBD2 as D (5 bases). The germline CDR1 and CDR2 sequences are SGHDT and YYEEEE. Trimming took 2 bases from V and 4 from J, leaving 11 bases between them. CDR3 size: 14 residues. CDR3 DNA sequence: TGTGCCAGCAGCTTAGGGCTAGCAGCAGATACGCAGTATTTT. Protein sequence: CASSLGLAADTQYF.

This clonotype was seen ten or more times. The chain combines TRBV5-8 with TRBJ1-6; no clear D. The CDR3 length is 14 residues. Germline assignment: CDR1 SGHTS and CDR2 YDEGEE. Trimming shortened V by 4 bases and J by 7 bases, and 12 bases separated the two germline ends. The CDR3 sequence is CASSHVYGNSPLHF. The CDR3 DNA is TGTGCCAGCAGCCACGTGTACGGGAATTCACCCCTCCACTTT.

CDR3 in amino acids: CASSPYRGVSSPLHF. CDR3 sequence (DNA): TGTGCCAGCAGTCCATACAGGGGAGTCAGCTCACCCCTCCACTTT. The chain is built from TRBV6-5 and TRBJ1-6, with 7 bases lining up with TRBD1. V lost 5 bases, J lost 10 bases, and 11 bases stayed unmatched. CDR1 is MNHEY, CDR2 SVGAGI, per germline. This CDR3 contains 15 residues.

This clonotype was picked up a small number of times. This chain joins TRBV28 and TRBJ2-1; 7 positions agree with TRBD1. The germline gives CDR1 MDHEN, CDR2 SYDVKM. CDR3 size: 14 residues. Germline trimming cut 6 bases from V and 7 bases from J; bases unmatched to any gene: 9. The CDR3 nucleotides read TGTGCCAGCAGCCGGGACAGTTTGTCTAATGAGCAGTTCTTC. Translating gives CASSRDSLSNEQFF. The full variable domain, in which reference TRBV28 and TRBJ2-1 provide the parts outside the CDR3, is DVKVTQSSRYLVKRTGEKVFLECVQDMDHENMFWYRQDPGLGLRLIYFSYDVKMKEKGDIPEGYSVSREKKERFSLILESASTNQTSMYLCASSRDSLSNEQFFGPGTRLTVL.

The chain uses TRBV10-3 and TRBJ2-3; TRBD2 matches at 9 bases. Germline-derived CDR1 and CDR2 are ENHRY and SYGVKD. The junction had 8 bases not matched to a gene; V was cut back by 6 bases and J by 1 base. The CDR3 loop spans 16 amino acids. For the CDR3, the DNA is TGTGCCATCAGGCGTGTGGCGGGAGGGGGCACAGATACGCAGTATTTT. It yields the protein CAIRRVAGGGTDTQYF.

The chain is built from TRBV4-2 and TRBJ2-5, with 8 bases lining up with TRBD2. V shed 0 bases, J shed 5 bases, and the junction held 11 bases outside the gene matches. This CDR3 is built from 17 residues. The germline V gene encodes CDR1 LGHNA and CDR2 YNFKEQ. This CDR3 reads CASSQDDIGRGEETQYF. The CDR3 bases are TGTGCCAGCAGCCAAGATGATATAGGGCGGGGGGAGGAGACCCAGTACTTC.

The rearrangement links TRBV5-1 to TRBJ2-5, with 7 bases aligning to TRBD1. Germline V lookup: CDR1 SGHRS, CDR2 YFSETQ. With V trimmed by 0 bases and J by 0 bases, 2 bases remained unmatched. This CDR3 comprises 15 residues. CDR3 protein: CASSLAGQDQETQYF. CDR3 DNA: TGCGCCAGCAGCTTGGCCGGACAGGACCAAGAGACCCAGTACTTC.

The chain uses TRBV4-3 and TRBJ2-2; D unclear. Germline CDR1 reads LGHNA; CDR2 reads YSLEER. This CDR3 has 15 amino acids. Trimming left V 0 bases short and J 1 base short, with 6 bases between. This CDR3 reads CASSQEALNTGELFF. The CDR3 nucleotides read TGCGCCAGCAGCCAAGAGGCTTTGAACACCGGGGAGCTGTTTTTT.

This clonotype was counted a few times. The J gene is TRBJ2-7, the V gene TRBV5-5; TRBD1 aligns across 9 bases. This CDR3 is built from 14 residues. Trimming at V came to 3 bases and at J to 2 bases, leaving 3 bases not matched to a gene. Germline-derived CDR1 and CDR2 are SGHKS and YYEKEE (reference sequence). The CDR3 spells CASSWGQGTYEQYF. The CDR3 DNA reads TGTGCCAGCAGCTGGGGACAGGGCACCTACGAGCAGTACTTC.

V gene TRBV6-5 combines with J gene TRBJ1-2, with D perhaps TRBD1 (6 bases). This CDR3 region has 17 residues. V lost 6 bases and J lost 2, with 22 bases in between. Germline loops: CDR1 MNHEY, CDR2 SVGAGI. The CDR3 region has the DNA TGTGCCAGCAGCCCGGTTCAGGGGCTTCGTCCGAACTATGGCTACACCTTC. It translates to CASSPVQGLRPNYGYTF.

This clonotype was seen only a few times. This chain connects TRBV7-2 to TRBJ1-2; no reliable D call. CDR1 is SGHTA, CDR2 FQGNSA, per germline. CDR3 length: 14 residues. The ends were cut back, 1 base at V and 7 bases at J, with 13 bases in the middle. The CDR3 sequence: CASSLGPLSGGYTF. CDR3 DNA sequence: TGTGCCAGCAGCTTAGGGCCCCTGTCTGGTGGCTACACCTTC.

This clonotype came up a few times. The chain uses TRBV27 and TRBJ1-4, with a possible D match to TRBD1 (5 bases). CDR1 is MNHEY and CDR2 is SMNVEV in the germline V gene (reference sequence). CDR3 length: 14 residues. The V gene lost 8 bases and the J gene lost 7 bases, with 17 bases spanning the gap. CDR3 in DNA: TGTGCCAGCGGCTGGGGCCCGGAAAGTGAAAAACTGTTTTTT. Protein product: CASGWGPESEKLFF.

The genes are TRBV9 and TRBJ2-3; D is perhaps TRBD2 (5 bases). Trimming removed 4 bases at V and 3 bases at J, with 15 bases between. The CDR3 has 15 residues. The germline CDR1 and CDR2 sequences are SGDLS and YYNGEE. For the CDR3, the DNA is TGTGCCAGCAGCTTACGGGAACCTAGAACAGATACGCAGTATTTT. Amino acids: CASSLREPRTDTQYF.

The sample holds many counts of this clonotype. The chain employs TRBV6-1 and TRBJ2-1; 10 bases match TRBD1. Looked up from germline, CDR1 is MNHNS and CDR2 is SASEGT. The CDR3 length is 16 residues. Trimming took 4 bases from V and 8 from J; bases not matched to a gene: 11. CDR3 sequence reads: CASSGDPGQGSDEQFF. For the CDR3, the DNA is TGTGCCAGCAGTGGAGACCCGGGACAGGGGAGCGATGAGCAGTTCTTC.

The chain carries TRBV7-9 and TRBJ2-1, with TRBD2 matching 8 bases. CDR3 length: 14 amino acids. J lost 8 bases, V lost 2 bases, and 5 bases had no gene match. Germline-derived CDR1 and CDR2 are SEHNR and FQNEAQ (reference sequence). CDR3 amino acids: CASSLSGGGDEQFF. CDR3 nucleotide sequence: TGTGCCAGCAGCTTAAGCGGGGGCGGAGATGAGCAGTTCTTC.

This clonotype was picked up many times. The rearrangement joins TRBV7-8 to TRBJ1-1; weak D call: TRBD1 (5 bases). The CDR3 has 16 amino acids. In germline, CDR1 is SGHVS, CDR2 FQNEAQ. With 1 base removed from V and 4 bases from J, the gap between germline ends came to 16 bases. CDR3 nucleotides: TGTGCCAGCAGCTTAGTTCCAGGGCTTATCCTCACTGAAGCTTTCTTT. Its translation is CASSLVPGLILTEAFF.

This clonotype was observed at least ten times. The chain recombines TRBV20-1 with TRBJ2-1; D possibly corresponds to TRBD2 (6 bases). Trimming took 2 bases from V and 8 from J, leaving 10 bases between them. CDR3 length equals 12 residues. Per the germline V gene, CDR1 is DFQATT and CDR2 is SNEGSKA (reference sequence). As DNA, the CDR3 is TGCAGTGCTAGACACGGGGGTGATGAGCAGTTCTTC. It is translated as CSARHGGDEQFF.

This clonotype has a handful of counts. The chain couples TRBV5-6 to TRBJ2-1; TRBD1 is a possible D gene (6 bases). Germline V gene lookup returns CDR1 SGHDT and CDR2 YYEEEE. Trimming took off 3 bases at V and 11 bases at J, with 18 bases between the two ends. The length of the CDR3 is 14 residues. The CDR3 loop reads CASSSGLGRDKQFF. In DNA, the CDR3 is TGTGCCAGCAGCTCTGGATTAGGCCGGGACAAGCAGTTCTTC. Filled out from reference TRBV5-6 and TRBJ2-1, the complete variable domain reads DAGVTQSPTHLIKTRGQQVTLRCSPKSGHDTVSWYQQALGQGPQFIFQYYEEEERQRGNFPDRFSGHQFPNYSSELNVNALLLGDSALYLCASSSGLGRDKQFFGPGTRLTVL.

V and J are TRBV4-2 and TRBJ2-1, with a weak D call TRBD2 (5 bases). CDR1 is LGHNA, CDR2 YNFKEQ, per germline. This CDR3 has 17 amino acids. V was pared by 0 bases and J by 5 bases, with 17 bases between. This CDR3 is CASSQEVLSGTDNEQFF. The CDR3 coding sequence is TGTGCCAGCAGCCAAGAAGTTTTAAGCGGTACAGACAATGAGCAGTTCTTC.

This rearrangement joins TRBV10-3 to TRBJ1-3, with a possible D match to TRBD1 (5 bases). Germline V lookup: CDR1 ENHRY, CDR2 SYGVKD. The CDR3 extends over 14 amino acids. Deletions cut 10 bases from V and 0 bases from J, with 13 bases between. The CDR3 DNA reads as TGTGCCACGATGACAGTATTCTCTGGAAACACCATATATTTT. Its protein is CATMTVFSGNTIYF.

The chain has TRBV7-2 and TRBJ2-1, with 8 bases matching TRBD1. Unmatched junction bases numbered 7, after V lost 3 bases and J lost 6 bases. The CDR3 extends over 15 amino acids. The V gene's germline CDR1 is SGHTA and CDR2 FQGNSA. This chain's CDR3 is CASSLDRVGTNEQFF. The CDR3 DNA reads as TGTGCCAGCAGCTTGGACAGGGTGGGGACCAATGAGCAGTTCTTC.

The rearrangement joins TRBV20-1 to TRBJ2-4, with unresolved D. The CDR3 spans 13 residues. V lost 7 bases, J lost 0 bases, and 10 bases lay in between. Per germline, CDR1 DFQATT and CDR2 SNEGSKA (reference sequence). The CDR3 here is CSVAELAKNIQYF. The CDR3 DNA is TGCAGTGTGGCGGAACTAGCCAAAAACATTCAGTACTTC.

This chain's CDR3 is CASSQKDGQGFEKLFF. The CDR3, as DNA: TGCGCCAGCAGCCAGAAAGACGGACAGGGTTTTGAAAAACTGTTTTTT. This chain connects TRBV5-1 to TRBJ1-4; the match to TRBD1 covers 8 bases. Germline V gives CDR1 SGHRS, CDR2 YFSETQ. The trim removed 4 bases at V and 7 bases at J, leaving 12 bases unmatched. The CDR3 is made up of 16 amino acids.

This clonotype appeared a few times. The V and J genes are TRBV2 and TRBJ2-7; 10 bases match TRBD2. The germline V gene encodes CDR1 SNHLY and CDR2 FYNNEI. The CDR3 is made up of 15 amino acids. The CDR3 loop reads CASSEEAGGPSTGHV. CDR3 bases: TGTGCCAGCAGTGAAGAAGCGGGGGGGCCCTCTACGGGGCACGTC.